This T cell receptor beta chain was captured in a study of cytomegalovirus exposure and HLA in healthy donors. Whereas donors were nominally healthy upon sampling, unrecorded immune exposures were probable. The PCR had 60 Vbeta and 13 Jbeta primers. The method was immunoSEQ multiplex PCR; TCRdb's version includes in-frame clones alone and lacks a portion of them. The data show 95,000 to 100,000 clones, with more than 75% seen just once and around 0.74% held by the top ten. V lost 5 bases to trimming and J lost 5 bases, with 15 bases between them. Germline V gives CDR1 PRHDT, CDR2 FYEKMQ (reference sequence). The CDR3 runs to 14 residues.

The chain links TRBV13 to TRBJ1-1; D remains ambiguous. The clonotype comes from a woman aged 55-75 years in good health and CMV-seronegative. The sequencing input was PBMCs. Written as DNA, the CDR3 is TGTGCCAGCAGCACCGGGCTCCGAGGGACTGAAGCTTTCTTT. Its translation: CASSTGLRGTEAFF.